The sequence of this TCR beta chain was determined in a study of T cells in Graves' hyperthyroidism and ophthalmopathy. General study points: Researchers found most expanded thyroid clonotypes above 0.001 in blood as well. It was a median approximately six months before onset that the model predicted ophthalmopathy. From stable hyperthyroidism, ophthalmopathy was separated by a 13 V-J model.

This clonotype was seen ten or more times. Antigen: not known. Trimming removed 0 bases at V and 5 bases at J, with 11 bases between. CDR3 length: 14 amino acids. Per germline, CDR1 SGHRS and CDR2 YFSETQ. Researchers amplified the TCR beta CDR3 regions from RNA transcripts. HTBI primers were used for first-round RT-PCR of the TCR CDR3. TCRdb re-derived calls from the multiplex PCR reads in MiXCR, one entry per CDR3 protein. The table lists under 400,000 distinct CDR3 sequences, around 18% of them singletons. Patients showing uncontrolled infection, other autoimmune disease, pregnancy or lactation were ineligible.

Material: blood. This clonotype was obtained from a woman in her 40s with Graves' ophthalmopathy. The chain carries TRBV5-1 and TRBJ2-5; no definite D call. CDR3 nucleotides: TGCGCCAGCAGCTTGGTGGCGGTACCTGAGACCCAGTACTTC. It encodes CASSLVAVPETQYF.